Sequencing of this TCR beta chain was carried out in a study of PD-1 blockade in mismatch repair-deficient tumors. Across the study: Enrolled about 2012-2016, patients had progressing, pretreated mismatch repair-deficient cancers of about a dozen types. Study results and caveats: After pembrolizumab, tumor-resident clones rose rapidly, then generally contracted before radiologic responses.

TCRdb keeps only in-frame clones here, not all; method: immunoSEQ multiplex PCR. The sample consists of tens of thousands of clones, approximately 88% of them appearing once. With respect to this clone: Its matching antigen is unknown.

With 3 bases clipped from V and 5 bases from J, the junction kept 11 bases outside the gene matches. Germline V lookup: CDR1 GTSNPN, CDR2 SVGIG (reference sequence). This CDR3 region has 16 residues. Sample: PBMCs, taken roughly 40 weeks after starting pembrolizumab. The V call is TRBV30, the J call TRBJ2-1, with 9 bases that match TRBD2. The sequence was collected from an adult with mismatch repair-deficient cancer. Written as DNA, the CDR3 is TGTGCCTGGAGGGATTACTTAGCGGGAGACGACAATGAGCAGTTCTTC. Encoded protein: CAWRDYLAGDDNEQFF. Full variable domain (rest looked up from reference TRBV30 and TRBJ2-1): SQTIHQWPATLVQPVGSPLSLECTVEGTSNPNLYWYRQAAGRGLQLLFYSVGIGQISSEVPQNLSASRPQDRQFILSSKKLLLSDSGFYLCAWRDYLAGDDNEQFFGPGTRLTVL.